The rows below give T cell receptor beta chains drawn from one sample of a study of Ad26.COV2.S vaccination and SARS-CoV-2 variants. Profiled with immunoSEQ multiplex PCR; TCRdb holds only in-frame clones, not every one. Of around 340,000 clones detected, around nine tenths appear once; the ten largest clones hold about 10%. Here the sequenced sample was peripheral blood, taken in a trial of Ad26.COV2.S vaccine versus placebo. Receptor source: a person aged 18 to 59 who received the Ad26.COV2.S COVID-19 vaccine or a placebo. Both conserved end residues are part of each CDR3. A D gene is named only where the DNA matches it firmly. A clone size is listed for some rows: how often the clone was seen (once, few, many), or a class if it is expanded.

CDR3 length	J gene	V gene	D gene	clone size	CDR3 protein	CDR3 DNA
14	TRBJ2-7	TRBV18	NA	NA	CASSPGGGDYEQYF	TGTGCCAGCTCACCAGGTGGTGGAGACTACGAGCAGTACTTC
15	TRBJ1-2	TRBV7-6	TRBD1	NA	CASSWGTGDSYGYTF	TGTGCCAGCAGCTGGGGGACAGGAGATAGCTATGGCTACACCTTC
13	TRBJ2-2	TRBV5-1	NA	NA	CASSLDPSGELFF	TGCGCCAGCAGCTTGGACCCATCCGGGGAGCTGTTTTTT
15	TRBJ2-2	TRBV5-1	NA	few	CASSLANISPGELFF	TGCGCCAGCAGCTTGGCCAATATTAGTCCCGGGGAGCTGTTTTTT
14	TRBJ2-5	TRBV5-1	TRBD2	NA	CASSQTSAQGTQYF	TGCGCCAGCAGCCAGACTAGCGCCCAAGGGACCCAGTACTTC
15	TRBJ2-7	TRBV7-2	TRBD1	NA	CASSLRAGGPYEQYF	TGTGCCAGCAGCTTAAGGGCAGGGGGACCCTACGAGCAGTACTTC
15	TRBJ1-1	TRBV6-6	NA	few	CASSPSGGTGSEAFF	TGTGCCAGCAGTCCCTCGGGGGGGACGGGGTCCGAAGCTTTCTTT
13	TRBJ2-2	TRBV19	TRBD1	NA	CASGDRVGGELFF	TGTGCCAGTGGGGACAGGGTTGGCGGGGAGCTGTTTTTT
16	TRBJ2-7	TRBV4-3	TRBD2	NA	CASSQDGLAGGNEQYF	TGCGCCAGCAGCCAAGATGGACTAGCGGGGGGAAACGAGCAGTACTTC
14	TRBJ2-7	TRBV6-4	TRBD1	NA	CASSRQGASYEQYF	TGTGCCAGCAGTCGGCAGGGGGCATCCTACGAGCAGTACTTC
15	TRBJ2-3	TRBV2	TRBD1	NA	CASSGGTGSTDTQYF	TGTGCCAGCAGTGGAGGGACAGGGAGCACAGATACGCAGTATTTT
15	TRBJ2-7	TRBV7-2	TRBD1	NA	CASSFGQGRRLGQYF	TGTGCCAGCAGCTTCGGACAGGGGCGCAGACTCGGGCAGTACTTC
11	TRBJ1-1	TRBV7-2	NA	NA	CASSRGGGAFF	TGTGCCAGCAGCCGGGGCGGTGGGGCTTTCTTT
15	TRBJ2-7	TRBV25-1	TRBD2	NA	CASSGAGGLSYEQYF	TGTGCCAGCAGTGGGGCGGGGGGACTCTCCTACGAGCAGTACTTC
16	TRBJ2-2	TRBV28	TRBD2	NA	CASSLTSGADTGELFF	TGTGCCAGCAGTTTGACTAGCGGGGCCGACACCGGGGAGCTGTTTTTT
13	TRBJ1-5	TRBV4-1	NA	once	CASSPRANQPQHF	TGCGCCAGCAGCCCTCGGGCGAATCAGCCCCAGCATTTT
14	TRBJ1-5	TRBV10-3	NA	NA	CAISEGQTNQPQHF	TGTGCCATCAGTGAGGGGCAGACGAATCAGCCCCAGCATTTT
14	TRBJ1-5	TRBV6-5	NA	few	CASSYSAGNQPQHF	TGTGCCAGCAGTTACTCGGCAGGCAATCAGCCCCAGCATTTT
15	TRBJ1-6	TRBV7-9	TRBD1	few	CASTLFRDRDSPLHF	TGTGCCAGCACCCTCTTCCGGGACAGGGATTCACCCCTCCACTTT
14	TRBJ2-1	TRBV2	NA	once	CASSFGADYNEQFF	TGTGCCAGCAGCTTCGGGGCGGACTACAATGAGCAGTTCTTC
14	TRBJ2-1	TRBV19	TRBD1	once	CASSGGQIHNEQFF	TGTGCCAGTAGTGGGGGACAGATACACAATGAGCAGTTCTTC
13	TRBJ2-5	TRBV5-5	TRBD2	NA	CASSPGRVETQYF	TGTGCCAGCAGTCCCGGGAGGGTAGAGACCCAGTACTTC
14	TRBJ2-5	TRBV19	NA	NA	CASSARDGQETQYF	TGTGCCAGTAGTGCCAGGGACGGTCAAGAGACCCAGTACTTC
11	TRBJ1-2	TRBV24-1	NA	NA	CATSDFNGYTF	TGTGCCACCAGTGATTTTAATGGCTACACCTTC
15	TRBJ2-7	TRBV28	TRBD2	NA	CASSLLWTSGGEQYF	TGTGCCAGCAGTCTCCTCTGGACTAGCGGAGGCGAGCAGTACTTC
15	TRBJ1-6	TRBV3-1/TRBV3-2	TRBD1	NA	CASSPLTGGESPLHF	TGTGCCAGCAGCCCCCTGACAGGGGGCGAATCACCCCTCCACTTT
15	TRBJ2-1	TRBV13	TRBD1	once	CASSSGTGAHNEQFF	TGTGCCAGCAGCTCCGGGACAGGGGCTCACAATGAGCAGTTCTTC
16	TRBJ2-1	TRBV6-5	NA	NA	CASSYSRLGTYNEQFF	TGTGCCAGCAGTTACTCGAGACTAGGTACCTACAATGAGCAGTTCTTC
15	TRBJ2-2	TRBV12-5	TRBD1	NA	CASGLGQGDTGELFF	TGTGCTAGTGGTCTTGGACAGGGGGACACCGGGGAGCTGTTTTTT
14	TRBJ1-1	TRBV20-1	NA	NA	CSASKSGRNTEAFF	TGCAGTGCTAGTAAGTCAGGTCGGAACACTGAAGCTTTCTTT
14	TRBJ1-3	TRBV16	TRBD1	NA	CASSWTGTGNTIYF	TGTGCCAGCAGCTGGACAGGGACTGGAAACACCATATATTTT
15	TRBJ2-7	TRBV5-6	NA	NA	CASSFRVDFSYEQYF	TGTGCCAGCAGCTTTAGGGTGGACTTCTCCTACGAGCAGTACTTC
16	TRBJ1-6	TRBV5-1	NA	NA	CASRVTESSYNSPLHF	TGCGCCAGCAGAGTGACCGAGAGCTCCTATAATTCACCCCTCCACTTT
15	TRBJ2-7	TRBV18	TRBD1	NA	CASSPWDRGTYEQYF	TGTGCCAGCTCACCATGGGACAGGGGCACCTACGAGCAGTACTTC
15	TRBJ2-1	TRBV5-4	NA	NA	CASSLDSSSYNEQFF	TGTGCCAGCAGCTTGGACTCTAGCTCCTACAATGAGCAGTTCTTC
14	TRBJ1-2	TRBV28	NA	NA	CASTLSGGSYGYTF	TGTGCCAGCACCCTTTCGGGGGGGTCCTATGGCTACACCTTC
15	TRBJ1-1	TRBV4-1	NA	NA	CASTPTSVLNTEAFF	TGCGCCAGCACCCCAACGTCAGTCTTGAACACTGAAGCTTTCTTT
13	TRBJ1-1	TRBV5-1	TRBD1	many	CASSPGGYTEAFF	TGCGCCAGCAGCCCAGGGGGTTACACTGAAGCTTTCTTT
13	TRBJ2-5	TRBV19	NA	NA	CASRTGNGETQYF	TGTGCCAGTCGAACAGGGAATGGAGAGACCCAGTACTTC
16	TRBJ2-2	TRBV4-3	TRBD1	NA	CASSQGPGQGTGELFF	TGCGCCAGCAGCCAAGGGCCGGGACAGGGGACCGGGGAGCTGTTTTTT
14	TRBJ2-2	TRBV2	NA	NA	CASSGTGNTGELFF	TGTGCCAGCAGTGGGACTGGGAACACCGGGGAGCTGTTTTTT
14	TRBJ2-7	TRBV5-4	TRBD2	NA	CASSSGLAGSPTYF	TGTGCCAGCAGCTCGGGACTAGCGGGCTCCCCGACGTACTTC
17	TRBJ1-2	TRBV7-2	TRBD1	NA	CASSLALPGQGLDGYTF	TGTGCCAGCAGCTTAGCGCTCCCCGGACAGGGACTCGATGGCTACACCTTC
16	TRBJ2-2	TRBV9	TRBD1	NA	CASSVGQGVDTGELFF	TGTGCCAGCAGCGTAGGTCAGGGGGTGGACACCGGGGAGCTGTTTTTT
16	TRBJ2-7	TRBV14	NA	NA	CASSQDEGSAVREQYF	TGTGCCAGCAGCCAAGACGAGGGGTCCGCAGTCCGCGAGCAGTACTTC
14	TRBJ2-3	TRBV7-2	TRBD2	NA	CASSRSGLANTQYF	TGTGCCAGCAGCAGGTCGGGACTAGCAAATACGCAGTATTTT
16	TRBJ2-1	TRBV7-6	TRBD1	once	CASSLGTGGAPNEQFF	TGTGCCAGCAGCTTAGGGACAGGGGGCGCTCCCAATGAGCAGTTCTTC
13	TRBJ2-2	TRBV12-5	NA	NA	CASGLVGSGELFF	TGTGCTAGTGGTTTGGTCGGGTCCGGGGAGCTGTTTTTT
17	TRBJ1-4	TRBV20-1	NA	NA	CSASEGRFVATNEKLFF	TGCAGTGCTAGTGAGGGCAGGTTTGTTGCAACTAATGAAAAACTGTTTTTT
15	TRBJ2-3	TRBV4-2	TRBD2	NA	CASGLAGGPSDTQYF	TGTGCCAGCGGATTAGCGGGGGGGCCATCAGATACGCAGTATTTT
14	TRBJ2-5	TRBV6-6	NA	NA	CASSAAARKETQYF	TGTGCCAGCAGTGCCGCCGCGAGGAAAGAGACCCAGTACTTC
13	TRBJ1-2	TRBV28	NA	NA	CASSSGTFYGYTF	TGTGCCAGCTCCAGTGGGACTTTCTATGGCTACACCTTC
16	TRBJ1-1	TRBV6-6	NA	NA	CASEGRGLNLNTEAFF	TGTGCCAGCGAAGGGAGGGGACTTAATTTGAACACTGAAGCTTTCTTT
19	TRBJ2-3	TRBV15	NA	NA	CATSRGDWSGDSNTDTQYF	TGTGCCACCAGCAGAGGGGACTGGTCCGGAGACTCCAACACAGATACGCAGTATTTT
15	TRBJ2-1	TRBV5-8	NA	once	CASSLSWTDYNEQFF	TGTGCCAGCAGCTTGAGCTGGACAGACTACAATGAGCAGTTCTTC